This T cell receptor beta chain was profiled in a study of vaccination effects on CD4 cells after COVID-19. The table came from immunoSEQ multiplex PCR; TCRdb's copy has only in-frame clones and leaves some out. The table lists about 61,000 clones, around 81% of them singletons. V was clipped by 1 base and J by 6 bases, with 9 bases between them. CDR3 size: 13 residues. On this clone itself: Its target is not known.

Antigen-specific CD4+ T cell clonotypes were called by their expansion after viral peptide-pool culture in ViraFEST. Following 10 days of culture, CD4+ T cells were isolated. This TCR was sampled from a human donor who received a COVID-19 vaccine. Here the sequenced sample was CD4+ T cells from PBMCs cultured with HCoV-229E spike peptides, taken before COVID-19 vaccination. The chain joins TRBV12-3 or TRBV12-4 to TRBJ1-1; D gene uncertain. CDR3 in DNA: TGTGCCAGCAGTTTAGGGTTCTCAGCTGAAGCTTTCTTT. Protein sequence: CASSLGFSAEAFF.